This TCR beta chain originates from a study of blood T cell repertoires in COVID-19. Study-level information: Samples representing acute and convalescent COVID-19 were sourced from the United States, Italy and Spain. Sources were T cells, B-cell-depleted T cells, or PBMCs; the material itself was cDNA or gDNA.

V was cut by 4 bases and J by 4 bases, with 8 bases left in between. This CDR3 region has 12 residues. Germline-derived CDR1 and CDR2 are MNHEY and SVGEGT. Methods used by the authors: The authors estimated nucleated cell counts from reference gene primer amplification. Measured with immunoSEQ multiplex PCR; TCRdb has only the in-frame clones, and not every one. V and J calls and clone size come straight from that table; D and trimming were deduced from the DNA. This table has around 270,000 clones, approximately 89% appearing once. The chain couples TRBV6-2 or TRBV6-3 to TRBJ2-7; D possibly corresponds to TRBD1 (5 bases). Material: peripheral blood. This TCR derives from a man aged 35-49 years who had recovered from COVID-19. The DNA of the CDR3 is TGTGCCAGCAGTTGGAAGGGGTACGAGCAGTACTTC. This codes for CASSWKGYEQYF.